Included here is one TCR beta chain sequence, with context. These data belong to a study of blood T cell repertoires in COVID-19. About the study: COVID-19 samples, acute and convalescent, were from the United States, Italy and Spain. PBMCs, B-cell-depleted T cells, or T cells were the source of the cDNA or gDNA that made up the material.

In the authors' workflow: The authors estimated nucleated cell counts from reference gene primer amplification. Clones were read by immunoSEQ multiplex PCR, and TCRdb kept only the in-frame ones, dropping some. The DNA was the basis for D and trimming; V, J and clone size are from that table. The table records over 130,000 clones, about 88% of them present only once. The CDR3 runs 18 residues. Trimming took 2 bases from V and 6 from J; bases not matched to a gene: 13. The germline V gene has CDR1 MNHEY and CDR2 SMNVEV (reference sequence). The clonotype comes from a human donor in a cohort sampled during active COVID-19. Input material: peripheral blood. The chain has TRBV27 and TRBJ1-6; 7 nucleotides agree with TRBD1. The CDR3 spells CASSLNYIRGKSNSPLHF. The CDR3 nucleotides are TGTGCCAGCAGTTTAAATTATATCAGGGGGAAAAGTAATTCACCCCTCCACTTT.